Sequencing of this T cell receptor (beta chain) was carried out in a study of CD8+ T cells in alopecia areata. General observations from the study: In scalp and blood during tofacitinib, many expanded lesional clones persisted.

From germline, CDR1 is MDHEN and CDR2 SYDVKM. The CDR3 consists of 15 residues. With V trimmed by 4 bases and J by 4 bases, 8 bases remained unmatched. There are a few counts of this clone. Its antigen remains unknown. As the sequencing template, cDNA was produced by extracting RNA and reverse transcribing it. Assay: immunoSEQ multiplex PCR; the TCRdb copy retains only in-frame clones and omits some. The sample holds about 140,000 clones; 65% to 90% are singletons and the top ten take about 25%. Regarding treatment: oral pan-JAK inhibitor, 5-10 mg twice daily. This sequence was found in a human donor with alopecia areata. Source: CD8+ T cells sorted from blood, taken at week 4, from a patient treated with tofacitinib. V usage is TRBV28 and J usage is TRBJ2-3, with 7 bases that match TRBD2. The CDR3 region has the DNA TGTGCCAGCAGTTACAGACTAGCCTCGTCAGATACGCAGTATTTT. Protein: CASSYRLASSDTQYF.